Described below is a single T cell receptor (beta chain) sequence and its context. The data belong to a study of T cell responses to AZD1222 COVID-19 vaccine. Germline V gives CDR1 MNHEY, CDR2 SMNVEV (reference sequence). V was clipped by 6 bases and J by 15 bases; unmatched bases: 14. This CDR3 region has 13 residues. The assay was immunoSEQ multiplex PCR, and TCRdb's table has in-frame clones only and misses some. The repertoire holds approximately 130,000 clones, with more than 85% as singletons. Sequenced material: peripheral blood, taken on day 0 of AZD1222 vaccination. This TCR derives from an adult in good health. J is TRBJ2-1 and V is TRBV27; 7 nucleotides align to TRBD2. In DNA, the CDR3 is TGTGCCAGCAGCCTATCCTCTGGACTAGGTACGTTCTTC. Protein product: CASSLSSGLGTFF.